These 22 T cell receptor beta chains originate from one sample sequenced in a study of blood T cell repertoires in COVID-19. The method was immunoSEQ multiplex PCR; TCRdb's version includes in-frame clones alone and lacks a portion of them. Of over 130,000 clones in the sample, about 86% are singletons; the top ten hold over 7%. The sample was peripheral blood. The source of these receptors is a human donor in a cohort sampled during active COVID-19.

The rearrangement joins TRBV4-1 to TRBJ1-2, with a weak D call TRBD1 (5 bases). The V end was cut by 0 bases, the J end by 8 bases, with 10 bases between. This CDR3 is 13 amino acids long. Looked up from germline, CDR1 is MGHRA and CDR2 is YSYEKL. The CDR3: CASSQDVHRGYTF. DNA of the CDR3: TGCGCCAGCAGCCAAGATGTACACAGGGGCTACACCTTC.

The chain recombines TRBV27 with TRBJ2-3, with D possibly being TRBD2 (7 bases). V was trimmed by 3 bases and J by 2 bases, leaving 15 bases between them. This CDR3 comprises 16 residues. Germline lookup yields CDR1 MNHEY and CDR2 SMNVEV (reference sequence). The CDR3 DNA sequence: TGTGCCAGCAGTTTCGCCCCCGGGGGGCCCACAGATACGCAGTATTTT. Amino acids: CASSFAPGGPTDTQYF.

This chain joins TRBV7-9 and TRBJ2-2, with TRBD2 matching 16 bases. Germline V CDR1 and CDR2: SEHNR, FQNEAQ (reference sequence). V lost 5 bases and J lost 4; bases outside the gene matches: 10. CDR3 length equals 19 residues. CDR3 DNA sequence: TGTGCCAGCAGCCATGCGGGACTAGCGGGGGGGCAGGGCACCGGGGAGCTGTTTTTT. Translated, it gives CASSHAGLAGGQGTGELFF.

The chain is built from TRBV5-4 and TRBJ2-6; D possibly corresponds to TRBD2 (6 bases). The V and J ends lost 2 bases and 4 bases respectively, with 16 bases between them. From germline, CDR1 is SGHNT and CDR2 YYREEE (reference sequence). CDR3 size: 17 residues. Written as DNA, the CDR3 is TGTGCCAGCAGCTTCGGGGGTCGGTCCATCGGGGCCAACGTCCTGACTTTC. Its translation is CASSFGGRSIGANVLTF.

Remarks on this clone: The CDR3 does not close with the conserved phenylalanine or tryptophan, likely indicating a read error. Because the CDR3's place on the DNA is in doubt, the DNA is left out and the CDR3 is given as listed by TCRdb. The chain combines TRBV21-1 with TRBJ1-4; TRBD1 is the table's D call and was not checked against the DNA. TRBV21-1 counts as a pseudogene. The CDR3 length is 14 residues, termini included. The CDR3 sequence: CASSKGGTEAVNKL.

CDR3 in amino acids: CASSLLGLAGASSYNEQFF. CDR3 DNA: TGCGCCAGCAGCTTGCTGGGACTAGCGGGGGCAAGCTCCTACAATGAGCAGTTCTTC. The chain combines TRBV5-1 with TRBJ2-1; 14 positions agree with TRBD2. Germline CDR1 and CDR2: SGHRS and YFSETQ. The CDR3 runs 19 residues. Losses at the gene ends were 1 base for V and 0 bases for J; bases not matched to a gene: 6.

The gene calls are TRBV5-1 and TRBJ1-5, with D hard to call. Trimming removed 0 bases from V and 3 bases from J, with 7 bases in between. This CDR3 spans 14 amino acids. From germline, CDR1 is SGHRS and CDR2 YFSETQ. The CDR3: CASSLGQYNQPQHF. The CDR3 region has the DNA TGCGCCAGCAGCTTGGGGCAGTACAATCAGCCCCAGCATTTT.

V is TRBV9 and J is TRBJ1-4; D gene unclear. Germline CDR1 SGDLS, CDR2 YYNGEE. Trimming pared 0 bases from V and 4 bases from J, leaving 7 bases between. There are 14 residues in the CDR3. The chain's CDR3 is CASSVAGYNEKLFF. In DNA, the CDR3 is TGTGCCAGCAGCGTAGCGGGTTATAATGAAAAACTGTTTTTT. Full variable domain (remainder filled in from reference TRBV9 and TRBJ1-4): DSGVTQTPKHLITATGQRVTLRCSPRSGDLSVYWYQQSLDQGLQFLIQYYNGEERAKGNILERFSAQQFPDLHSELNLSSLELGDSALYFCASSVAGYNEKLFFGSGTQLSVL.

The chain couples TRBV5-4 to TRBJ2-5; 9 bases agree with TRBD1. V shed 5 bases and J 5 bases; nucleotides not matched to a gene: 7. Germline CDR1 and CDR2: SGHNT and YYREEE (reference sequence). This CDR3 spans 14 amino acids. CDR3 in amino acids: CASSLQGARETQYF. The CDR3 coding sequence is TGTGCCAGCAGTTTACAGGGGGCGCGGGAGACCCAGTACTTC.

The rearrangement joins TRBV6-6 to TRBJ2-7; perhaps TRBD1 as D (6 bases). The germline V gene encodes CDR1 MNHNY and CDR2 SVGAGI (reference sequence). V was trimmed by 0 bases and J by 6 bases, leaving 12 bases between them. The CDR3 has 14 amino acids. The CDR3 nucleotides are TGTGCCAGCAGTTACTCAGGGGGACCAATCGAGCAGTACTTC. Residues: CASSYSGGPIEQYF.

The CDR3 reads CAISGAGQRVGTEAFF. In nucleotides, the CDR3 is TGTGCCATCAGTGGGGCAGGGCAAAGGGTGGGCACTGAAGCTTTCTTT. The chain carries TRBV10-3 and TRBJ1-1; maybe TRBD1 (5 bases). Trimming took 4 bases from V and 4 from J, leaving 19 bases between them. Germline loops: CDR1 ENHRY, CDR2 SYGVKD. CDR3 size: 16 residues.

In nucleotides, the CDR3 is TGTGCCAGCAGCTTAGACGGGACTATTTATGCTGAGCAGTTCTTC. It encodes CASSLDGTIYAEQFF. The rearrangement links TRBV7-2 to TRBJ2-1, with TRBD2 identical over 7 bases. Germline V gene sequence: CDR1 SGHTA, CDR2 FQGNSA. This CDR3 comprises 15 residues. V lost 1 base and J lost 9; bases outside the gene matches: 9.

V and J are TRBV29-1 and TRBJ1-1; 9 bases are a match to TRBD1. This CDR3 has 13 amino acids. Germline V gives CDR1 SQVTM, CDR2 ANQGSEA. V was clipped by 6 bases and J by 1 base; unmatched bases: 3. The DNA for the CDR3 is TGCAGCGTAACAGGGGGCCAGAACACTGAAGCTTTCTTT. Translation gives CSVTGGQNTEAFF.

The rearrangement joins TRBV12-3 or TRBV12-4 to TRBJ1-2; D is ambiguous. The CDR3 is made up of 12 amino acids. V lost 3 bases and J lost 5, with 7 bases in between. CDR3 DNA sequence: TGTGCCAGCAGTTTTCAAGCGTATGGCTACACCTTC. Translation: CASSFQAYGYTF.

The V and J genes are TRBV10-3 and TRBJ1-2, with 10 bases that match TRBD1. The CDR3 has 15 amino acids. CDR1 is ENHRY, CDR2 SYGVKD, per germline. The V gene end was trimmed by 2 bases and the J gene end by 3 bases; junction bases not matched to a gene: 3. The CDR3 reads CAISETTGGYYGYTF. For the CDR3, the DNA is TGTGCCATCAGTGAGACGACAGGGGGCTACTATGGCTACACCTTC.

In this sample, this clone turned up once. Here the CDR3 reads CASSPLPTGGAGANVLTF. The CDR3 DNA reads TGCGCCAGCAGCCCATTACCGACAGGGGGCGCTGGGGCCAACGTCCTGACTTTC. The chain links TRBV4-1 to TRBJ2-6; 10 nucleotides match TRBD1. V lost 4 bases, J lost 2 bases, and 8 bases stayed unmatched. This CDR3 is 18 amino acids long. The germline CDR1 and CDR2 sequences are MGHRA and YSYEKL.

The V gene is TRBV18, the J gene TRBJ2-5; 11 nucleotides agree with TRBD1. V trimming: 3 bases; J trimming: 1 base; junction bases outside the gene matches: 1. Germline V lookup: CDR1 KGHSH, CDR2 LQKENI. CDR3 length: 15 residues. This CDR3 is CASSPGTGGQETQYF. The CDR3 DNA follows: TGTGCCAGCTCACCCGGGACAGGGGGCCAAGAGACCCAGTACTTC.

V is TRBV18 and J is TRBJ1-6; D is unresolved. V lost 0 bases and J 0 bases, leaving 9 bases between the germline ends. There are 17 residues in the CDR3. The germline V gene encodes CDR1 KGHSH and CDR2 LQKENI. Here the CDR3 reads CASSPPKGSSYNSPLHF. The CDR3 nucleotides are TGTGCCAGCTCACCACCGAAAGGGAGCTCCTATAATTCACCCCTCCACTTT.

The chain is built from TRBV15 and TRBJ1-2, with D possibly TRBD1 on 6 matching bases. CDR3 length: 16 amino acids. CDR1 and CDR2 from the germline V gene are LNHNV and YYDKDF (reference sequence). Trimming removed 5 bases from V and 2 bases from J, with 18 bases in between. The CDR3 coding sequence is TGTGCCACCAGCCGCCGCCCGGGACAAACAAACTATGGCTACACCTTC. This encodes CATSRRPGQTNYGYTF.

The chain is built from TRBV18 and TRBJ1-3; D unclear. CDR1 is KGHSH and CDR2 is LQKENI in the germline V gene. The CDR3 extends over 15 amino acids. Trimming removed 0 bases from V and 4 bases from J, with 10 bases in between. The CDR3 loop reads CASSPPGRAGNTIYF. The CDR3 DNA reads TGTGCCAGCTCACCACCCGGGCGGGCGGGAAACACCATATATTTT. The full variable domain, with the rest looked up from reference TRBV18 and TRBJ1-3, is NAGVMQNPRHLVRRRGQEARLRCSPMKGHSHVYWYRQLPEEGLKFMVYLQKENIIDESGMPKERFSAEFPKEGPSILRIQQVVRGDSAAYFCASSPPGRAGNTIYFGEGSWLTVV.

The chain combines TRBV28 with TRBJ1-6, with D possibly being TRBD1 (6 bases). The CDR3 runs to 15 residues. Germline loops: CDR1 MDHEN, CDR2 SYDVKM. The germline V and J ends were trimmed by 2 bases and 9 bases, with 14 bases remaining between them. The CDR3 loop reads CASSLSRGVSSPLHF. The CDR3 region has the DNA TGTGCCAGCAGTTTAAGCAGGGGTGTTAGTTCACCCCTCCACTTT.

The genes are TRBV7-6 and TRBJ2-6, with D maybe TRBD2 (6 bases). The germline V gene has CDR1 SGHVS and CDR2 FNYEAQ. This CDR3 is built from 14 residues. V lost 11 bases and J lost 1, with 12 bases in between. The CDR3 reads CAPGLLSGANVLTF. CDR3 DNA: TGTGCCCCGGGACTCCTGTCTGGGGCCAACGTCCTGACTTTC.